Described below is a single T cell receptor (beta chain) sequence and its context. Its antigen is not identified. A multiplex PCR was run with 60 Vbeta primers and 13 Jbeta primers. Measured with immunoSEQ multiplex PCR; TCRdb has only the in-frame clones, and not every one. This table has roughly 150,000 clones, roughly 80% appearing once. The data belong to a study of cytomegalovirus exposure and HLA in healthy donors. Study-wide background: Early released data comprised about 84 million unique TCRs from HLA-typed donors. Findings and caveats of the study: Analysis was carried out at a later point, and it linked a missense DCLRE1C variant to TCR beta V- and J-gene trimming. Altogether, 164 TCR beta chains were recorded as cytomegalovirus-associated.

V shed 3 bases and J shed 0 bases, with 9 bases lying between them. Germline lookup yields CDR1 SNHLY and CDR2 FYNNEI. The CDR3 is 15 residues long. The rearrangement links TRBV2 to TRBJ1-5, with D perhaps TRBD1 (6 bases). The source material was PBMCs. This receptor was taken from a male donor in good health and CMV-seronegative. The CDR3 bases are TGTGCCAGCAGTGAGGACAGAAATAGCAATCAGCCCCAGCATTTT. Encoded protein: CASSEDRNSNQPQHF. Based on the CDR3 plus reference TRBV2 and TRBJ1-5, the full variable domain is EPEVTQTPSHQVTQMGQEVILRCVPISNHLYFYWYRQILGQKVEFLVSFYNNEISEKSEIFDDQFSVERPDGSNFTLKIRSTKLEDSAMYFCASSEDRNSNQPQHFGDGTRLSIL.